This passage covers 22 T cell receptor beta chains from one sample sequenced in a study of blood T cell repertoires in COVID-19. The method was immunoSEQ multiplex PCR; TCRdb's version includes in-frame clones alone and lacks a portion of them. This table holds over 95,000 clones, around 83% found once. Sequences were obtained from peripheral blood. Receptors originate from a man aged 35-49 years with acute or convalescent COVID-19.

This clone was recorded only once. The chain uses TRBV5-6 and TRBJ1-5; D perhaps matches TRBD1 (6 bases). This CDR3 is 13 amino acids long. Germline V lookup: CDR1 SGHDT, CDR2 YYEEEE. V gave up 1 base and J gave up 4 bases, with 6 bases separating them. The CDR3 bases are TGTGCCAGCAGCTTGACAGGGAATCAGCCCCAGCATTTT. This sequence encodes CASSLTGNQPQHF.

CDR3 in amino acids: CASSVGSGGSTDTQYF. The DNA for the CDR3 is TGTGCCAGCAGCGTAGGGTCCGGGGGAAGCACAGATACGCAGTATTTT. This chain uses TRBV9 with TRBJ2-3; D is possibly TRBD2 (6 bases). The V gene's germline CDR1 is SGDLS and CDR2 YYNGEE. The V end was cut by 0 bases, the J end by 0 bases, with 11 bases between. This CDR3 contains 16 residues.

In its sample, this clone was seen once. The J gene is TRBJ1-2, the V gene TRBV4-1; D is possibly TRBD1 (5 bases). CDR1 is MGHRA and CDR2 is YSYEKL in the germline V gene. This CDR3 spans 17 amino acids. The ends were cut back, 1 base at V and 6 bases at J, with 21 bases in the middle. CDR3 sequence reads: CASSQGPTKGLFDGYTF. The CDR3 nucleotides are TGCGCCAGCAGCCAAGGTCCCACAAAGGGGTTATTTGATGGCTACACCTTC.

This chain connects TRBV7-2 to TRBJ2-7; TRBD2 aligns across 8 bases. The CDR3 is 13 amino acids. J gave up 5 bases and V 3 bases, and 3 bases lay outside the gene matches. CDR1 and CDR2 from the germline V gene are SGHTA and FQGNSA. CDR3 nucleotide sequence: TGTGCCAGCAGCTTCGGGCGGGGGGACGAGCAGTACTTC. As protein: CASSFGRGDEQYF.

In nucleotides, the CDR3 is TGTGCCAGCAGTTACCTCCCGGGGGGCGGCGAGCAGTTCTTC. Translation: CASSYLPGGGEQFF. This chain connects TRBV6-6 to TRBJ2-1; perhaps TRBD2 as D (7 bases). Germline CDR1 MNHNY, CDR2 SVGAGI (reference sequence). The CDR3 contains 14 residues. V lost 2 bases to trimming and J lost 10 bases, with 15 bases between them.

The rearrangement links TRBV11-3 to TRBJ2-5; D gene uncertain. This CDR3 contains 13 residues. V was cut by 3 bases and J by 1 base, with 6 bases left in between. CDR1 is SGHNT and CDR2 is YENEEA in the germline V gene. In DNA, the CDR3 is TGTGCCAGCAGCTTTAACAGCCAAGAGACCCAGTACTTC. Amino acids: CASSFNSQETQYF. Looking up the rest from reference TRBV11-3 and TRBJ2-5 gives the full variable domain: EAGVVQSPRYKIIEKKQPVAFWCNPISGHNTLYWYLQNLGQGPELLIRYENEEAVDDSQLPKDRFSAERLKGVDSTLKIQPAELGDSAVYLCASSFNSQETQYFGPGTRLLVL.

This chain uses TRBV27 with TRBJ1-4, with a weak D call TRBD1 (5 bases). With 6 bases removed from V and 6 bases from J, the gap between germline ends came to 14 bases. The CDR3 runs 14 residues. Germline V gives CDR1 MNHEY, CDR2 SMNVEV (reference sequence). The CDR3, as DNA: TGTGCCAGCAGACCGGCAGGGTGGTATGAAAAACTGTTTTTT. Translating gives CASRPAGWYEKLFF.

The chain links TRBV24-1 to TRBJ1-1; 7 bases map to TRBD1. The CDR3 totals 14 residues. V lost 9 bases and J lost 5; bases outside the gene matches: 11. Germline lookup yields CDR1 KGHDR and CDR2 SFDVKD. The CDR3 is CATATGDRATEAFF. In nucleotides, the CDR3 is TGTGCCACCGCAACAGGGGACCGCGCGACTGAAGCTTTCTTT.

The chain is built from TRBV13 and TRBJ2-3, with D possibly TRBD2 on 7 matching bases. Germline CDR1 is PRHDT and CDR2 is FYEKMQ (reference sequence). CDR3 length equals 16 residues. V lost 2 bases to trimming and J lost 1 base, with 13 bases between them. CDR3 loop: CASSLQGRVGTDTQYF. The CDR3 DNA reads TGTGCCAGCAGCTTACAGGGGAGGGTCGGCACAGATACGCAGTATTTT.

The chain uses TRBV6-2 or TRBV6-3 and TRBJ1-1; possibly TRBD1 for D (6 bases). V lost 2 bases and J 1 base, leaving 20 bases between the germline ends. Germline V gives CDR1 MNHEY, CDR2 SVGEGT. This CDR3 contains 18 residues. Here the CDR3 reads CASSYVGVQGPQNTEAFF. The CDR3 DNA is TGTGCCAGCAGTTACGTCGGGGTACAGGGCCCTCAGAACACTGAAGCTTTCTTT.

The J gene is TRBJ1-3, the V gene TRBV5-1, with D perhaps TRBD1 (6 bases). Trimming removed 3 bases at V and 0 bases at J, with 13 bases between. The CDR3 has 16 amino acids. Germline values: CDR1 SGHRS, CDR2 YFSETQ. The CDR3 DNA sequence: TGCGCCAGCAGCTCGTACAGGGTTACCTCTGGAAACACCATATATTTT. Amino acid sequence: CASSSYRVTSGNTIYF.

CDR3 DNA sequence: TGTGCCAGCAGTTCCGGACGGGGGGTTACCTACGAGCAGTACTTC. Protein product: CASSSGRGVTYEQYF. The V gene is TRBV2, the J gene TRBJ2-7; 7 bases map to TRBD2. J lost 2 bases, V lost 5 bases, and 9 bases had no gene match. Per germline, CDR1 SNHLY and CDR2 FYNNEI. CDR3 length: 15 amino acids.

The V and J genes are TRBV2 and TRBJ2-7; 7 nucleotides agree with TRBD2. Germline V lookup: CDR1 SNHLY, CDR2 FYNNEI. V was clipped by 10 bases and J by 4 bases; unmatched bases: 16. This CDR3 comprises 15 residues. CDR3 bases: TGTGCCACCGGGGTAGGTGCGGGGGTTCTTTACGAGCAGTACTTC. Protein sequence: CATGVGAGVLYEQYF. Supplemented by reference TRBV2 and TRBJ2-7, the full variable domain reads EPEVTQTPSHQVTQMGQEVILRCVPISNHLYFYWYRQILGQKVEFLVSFYNNEISEKSEIFDDQFSVERPDGSNFTLKIRSTKLEDSAMYFCATGVGAGVLYEQYFGPGTRLTVT.

This sequence joins TRBV6-1 and TRBJ1-2; no clear D gene. The CDR3 length is 16 residues. Trimming removed 4 bases at V and 0 bases at J, with 15 bases between. Germline V gene sequence: CDR1 MNHNS, CDR2 SASEGT. The DNA for the CDR3 is TGTGCCAGCAGTGCCCACCAACCCGCAGCTAACTATGGCTACACCTTC. Translation gives CASSAHQPAANYGYTF.

The rearrangement uses TRBV7-9 and TRBJ2-7; tentative D call: TRBD1 (6 bases). The germline CDR1 and CDR2 sequences are SEHNR and FQNEAQ (reference sequence). The CDR3 runs to 14 residues. Trimming stripped 5 bases from V and 3 bases from J, with 14 bases between. CDR3 sequence: CASSPYRADYEQYF. CDR3 nucleotide sequence: TGTGCCAGCAGCCCATACAGGGCAGACTACGAGCAGTACTTC.

This clone is a singleton in its sample. The genes are TRBV18 and TRBJ2-4; D might be TRBD2 (5 bases). CDR3 length: 17 residues. Trimming took 3 bases from V and 0 from J, leaving 15 bases between them. Per germline, CDR1 KGHSH and CDR2 LQKENI. CDR3 DNA: TGTGCCAGCTCACCCCCGATCAGCGCGGGAGCCAAAAACATTCAGTACTTC. Encoded protein: CASSPPISAGAKNIQYF.

This chain uses TRBV3-1 (or the pseudogene TRBV3-2) with TRBJ2-7, with D perhaps TRBD2 (6 bases). Trimming cost V 2 bases and J 3 bases, with 14 bases left between them. CDR3 size: 15 residues. CDR1 and CDR2 from the germline V gene are LGHDT and YNNKEL (reference sequence). The DNA for the CDR3 is TGTGCCAGCAGCCAACACGCCCGGGAGCACTACGAGCAGTACTTC. Protein product: CASSQHAREHYEQYF.

The chain joins TRBV24-1 to TRBJ1-1; 9 positions match TRBD1. Germline loops: CDR1 KGHDR, CDR2 SFDVKD. This CDR3 is built from 14 residues. V gave up 7 bases and J gave up 3 bases; unmatched junction bases: 5. As DNA, the CDR3 is TGTGCCACCAGCCCGGGACAGGGCTACACTGAAGCTTTCTTT. Translation gives CATSPGQGYTEAFF.

The genes are TRBV4-2 and TRBJ1-1, with D unclear. Germline CDR1 is LGHNA and CDR2 is YNFKEQ. Trimming removed 2 bases at V and 4 bases at J, with 8 bases between. The CDR3 sequence is 13 residues long. CDR3 residues: CASSQLPGTEAFF. Written as DNA, the CDR3 is TGTGCCAGCAGCCAACTACCTGGCACTGAAGCTTTCTTT.

For the CDR3, the DNA is TGCGCCAGCAGCCTAGGGACTAGCTTATTAGCCAAAAACATTCAGTACTTC. Amino acid sequence: CASSLGTSLLAKNIQYF. The chain employs TRBV5-1 and TRBJ2-4; 9 bases match TRBD2. Germline values: CDR1 SGHRS, CDR2 YFSETQ. CDR3 length: 17 residues. Unmatched junction bases numbered 8, after V lost 4 bases and J lost 0 bases.

The V call is TRBV13, the J call TRBJ2-7; D not certain. Trimming removed 4 bases from V and 0 bases from J, with 4 bases in between. Germline V lookup: CDR1 PRHDT, CDR2 FYEKMQ (reference sequence). This CDR3 comprises 12 residues. CDR3 nucleotides: TGTGCCAGCAGCTCGTACTCCTACGAGCAGTACTTC. As protein: CASSSYSYEQYF.

The chain uses TRBV2 and TRBJ2-5, with D possibly matching TRBD2 (6 bases). From germline, CDR1 is SNHLY and CDR2 FYNNEI. The CDR3 spans 13 residues. Trimming shortened V by 6 bases and J by 3 bases, and 11 bases separated the two germline ends. CDR3 in DNA: TGTGCCAGCAGCGCCGGACTAAAAGAGACCCAGTACTTC. Its protein is CASSAGLKETQYF.